Below are 2 T cell receptor beta chains sequenced from a single sample in a study of CD8 T cells in ankylosing spondylitis. TCRdb processed the 5' RACE reads anew with MiXCR; each CDR3 protein has one entry. The sample yields about 250,000 distinct CDR3 sequences, 15% to 20% seen once. What was sequenced was blood, either unsorted or a sorted T cell fraction (not recorded which). These receptors were collected from a male donor with ankylosing spondylitis or in good health (not recorded which).

This chain joins TRBV4-1 and TRBJ1-6, with TRBD1 identical over 7 bases. J gave up 7 bases and V 0 bases, and 9 bases lay outside the gene matches. Germline loops: CDR1 MGHRA, CDR2 YSYEKL. This CDR3 has 17 residues. The CDR3: CASSQDGLGDRNSPLHF. The CDR3 DNA is TGCGCCAGCAGCCAAGATGGCCTGGGGGACAGAAATTCACCCCTCCACTTT.

This clonotype was picked up a small number of times. At one end the junction does not follow the germline gene, possibly because of a read error. The J gene is TRBJ2-7, the V gene TRBV19; no clear D. The CDR3 runs 9 residues. Germline CDR1 LNHDA, CDR2 SQIVND (reference sequence). CDR3 protein: CASSIFFCF. In DNA form, the CDR3 reads TGTGCCAGTAGTATATTCTTCTGCTTC.